The 7 T cell receptor beta chains below were found in one sample sequenced in a study of TIL therapy for anti-PD-1-resistant metastatic lung cancer. The libraries were made with immunoSEQ v3. Sequencing used immunoSEQ multiplex PCR; TCRdb keeps in-frame clones, though not all of them. This sample has more than 90,000 clones; 50% to 70% occur once, and the top ten carry approximately 11%. Sample time point: pre-treatment sample, taken before nivolumab and TIL therapy. Most excised metastases sampled were pleural nodules or supraclavicular lymph nodes. This sample comprised tumor tissue, obtained at baseline. These receptors all come from a person aged 25 to 85 with non-small cell lung cancer.

This clone has more than one count but fewer than ten. The chain recombines TRBV19 with TRBJ2-1; no definite D call. V lost 5 bases and J 6 bases, leaving 11 bases between the germline ends. This CDR3 is built from 13 residues. Germline values: CDR1 LNHDA, CDR2 SQIVND (reference sequence). The CDR3: CASSPWTLNEQFF. CDR3 bases: TGTGCCAGTAGTCCGTGGACGCTCAATGAGCAGTTCTTC.

The chain links TRBV28 to TRBJ2-5; 8 nucleotides match TRBD2. This CDR3 comprises 14 residues. CDR1 is MDHEN, CDR2 SYDVKM, per germline. The J segment lost 5 bases and the V segment lost 6 bases, leaving 8 bases of the junction unmatched. CDR3 sequence (DNA): TGTGCCAGCAGCCGGGAGGGGGTGAGGGAGACCCAGTACTTC. Translation: CASSREGVRETQYF.

This clone was counted a single time. The chain recombines TRBV5-6 with TRBJ2-3, with a tentative D call TRBD2 (5 bases). The germline gives CDR1 SGHDT, CDR2 YYEEEE. V was clipped by 1 base and J by 2 bases, with 8 bases between them. The CDR3 is 14 amino acids. The CDR3 loop reads CASSLTGNTDTQYF. CDR3 in DNA: TGTGCCAGCAGCTTGACGGGGAACACAGATACGCAGTATTTT.

Here the CDR3 reads CASSVGLSQGSNEQFF. CDR3 bases: TGTGCCAGCAGCGTGGGACTCTCCCAGGGGTCGAATGAGCAGTTCTTC. The rearrangement uses TRBV9 and TRBJ2-1; D may be TRBD1 or TRBD2 (6 bases each). Trimming left V 2 bases short and J 7 bases short, with 19 bases between. Per the germline V gene, CDR1 is SGDLS and CDR2 is YYNGEE. This CDR3 region has 16 residues.

The J gene is TRBJ1-2, the V gene TRBV6-5; D might be TRBD1 (6 bases). The ends were cut back, 6 bases at V and 5 bases at J, with 13 bases in the middle. Looked up from germline, CDR1 is MNHEY and CDR2 is SVGAGI. The CDR3 covers 13 residues. Written as DNA, the CDR3 is TGTGCCAGCAGCGGGGCCCAGGGGTATGGCTACACCTTC. This codes for CASSGAQGYGYTF.

The rearrangement uses TRBV18 and TRBJ2-1, with D unclear. The CDR3 covers 11 residues. V lost 8 bases to trimming and J lost 8 bases, with 10 bases between them. Germline CDR1 reads KGHSH; CDR2 reads LQKENI. The CDR3 spells CASATDYEQFF. CDR3 sequence (DNA): TGTGCCAGCGCGACGGATTATGAGCAGTTCTTC.

DNA of the CDR3: TGTGCCAGCAGTTCAACCTGGGGGGGACAAGAGACCCAGTACTTC. It specifies CASSSTWGGQETQYF. The gene calls are TRBV6-5 and TRBJ2-5, with 7 bases matching TRBD2. The CDR3 sequence is 15 residues long. Looked up from germline, CDR1 is MNHEY and CDR2 is SVGAGI. With 4 bases clipped from V and 2 bases from J, the junction kept 7 bases outside the gene matches.